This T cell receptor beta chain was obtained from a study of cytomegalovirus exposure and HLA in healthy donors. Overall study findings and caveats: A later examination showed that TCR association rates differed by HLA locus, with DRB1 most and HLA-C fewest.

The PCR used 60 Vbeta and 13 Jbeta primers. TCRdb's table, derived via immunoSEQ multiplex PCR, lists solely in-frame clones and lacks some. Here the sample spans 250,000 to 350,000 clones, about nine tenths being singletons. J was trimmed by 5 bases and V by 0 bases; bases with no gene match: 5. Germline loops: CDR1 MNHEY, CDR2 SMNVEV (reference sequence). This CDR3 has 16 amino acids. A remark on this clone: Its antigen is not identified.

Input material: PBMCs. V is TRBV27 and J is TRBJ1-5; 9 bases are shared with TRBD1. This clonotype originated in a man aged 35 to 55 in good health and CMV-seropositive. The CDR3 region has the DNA TGTGCCAGCAGTTTATCGGGACAGGGATATGATCAGCCCCAGCATTTT. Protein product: CASSLSGQGYDQPQHF.